A few counts support the clone carrying this T cell receptor (beta chain). The antigen is not known. This sample stems from a study of radiotherapy plus CTLA-4 blockade in lung cancer. The repertoire was sequenced with immunoSEQ multiplex PCR; TCRdb's copy has only in-frame clones and lacks some. The profile shows roughly 100,000 clones, more than 70% of them singletons. Each patient with chemo-refractory metastatic non-small-cell lung cancer was treated with focal radiation plus CTLA-4 blockade using ipilimumab. Study observations and caveats: Tumor-derived TCR clones expanded in blood after radiotherapy plus ipilimumab.

This CDR3 contains 13 residues. V lost 7 bases, J lost 2 bases, and 12 bases lay in between. Germline V gene sequence: CDR1 MNHNS, CDR2 SASEGT. Specimen: peripheral blood, collected from a patient treated with radiotherapy plus ipilimumab. This TCR was recovered from a human donor with non-small cell lung cancer that progressed on radiotherapy plus ipilimumab. Some clones in this sample may be carry-over from other donors' samples. The chain is built from TRBV6-1 and TRBJ2-7; possibly TRBD2 for D (6 bases). The CDR3 DNA reads as TGTGCCAGCATGCGAGCGGGTCCCTACGAGCAGTACTTC. This gives the protein CASMRAGPYEQYF.